A selection of T cell receptor beta chains follows, all from one sample in a study of blood T cells in healthy people across ages. One entry per CDR3 protein, called by TCRdb with MiXCR from the 5' RACE reads. This sample yields around 500,000 distinct CDR3 sequences, of which around 27% are seen a single time; over 3.5% belongs to the top ten. The same specimen was also included in a second study, on T cells of mothers and their children.

The sequencing input was blood. These receptors originate from a boy between 2 and 10 years old in good health. Each CDR3 is given with its conserved first and last residue. D genes are given only for firm matches. Part of the rows lack a size; the others show once, few, many or a class for expanded clones.

D: NA; length: 17; size: few; J: TRBJ2-4; V: TRBV14; CDR3: CASSQESRAGAKNIQYF; DNA: TGTGCCAGCAGCCAAGAAAGTCGAGCGGGAGCCAAAAACATTCAGTACTTC
D: NA; length: 14; size: few; J: TRBJ2-3; V: TRBV11-2; CDR3: CASSLYLGTDTQYF; DNA: TGTGCCAGCAGCTTATACTTAGGGACAGATACGCAGTATTTT
D: TRBD2; length: 13; size: few; J: TRBJ2-1; V: TRBV20-1; CDR3: CSADSSGSNEQFF; DNA: TGCAGTGCTGATTCTAGCGGGAGCAATGAGCAGTTCTTC
D: TRBD1; length: 14; size: NA; J: TRBJ2-3; V: TRBV20-1; CDR3: CSARGQGGSDTQYF; DNA: TGCAGTGCTAGGGGACAGGGTGGCTCAGATACGCAGTATTTT
D: TRBD2; length: 17; size: NA; J: TRBJ2-5; V: TRBV7-9; CDR3: CASSLVGLAGYPGTQYF; DNA: TGTGCCAGCAGCTTAGTCGGACTAGCGGGTTATCCGGGGACCCAGTACTTC
D: NA; length: 12; size: NA; J: TRBJ1-5; V: TRBV27; CDR3: CANTMGNQPQHF; DNA: TGTGCCAACACGATGGGCAATCAGCCCCAGCATTTT
D: NA; length: 14; size: few; J: TRBJ2-3; V: TRBV12-3/TRBV12-4; CDR3: CASAGSASTDTQYF; DNA: TGTGCCAGCGCAGGGTCCGCTAGCACAGATACGCAGTATTTT
D: TRBD2; length: 16; size: NA; J: TRBJ2-1; V: TRBV29-1; CDR3: CSVDRGTSSGNRPRFF; DNA: TGCAGCGTTGATAGGGGGACTTCTAGCGGGAATCGCCCGCGGTTCTTC
D: NA; length: 16; size: once; J: TRBJ1-1; V: TRBV5-1; CDR3: CASSLVQGRWGTEAFF; DNA: TGCGCCAGCAGCTTGGTACAGGGAAGGTGGGGAACTGAAGCTTTCTTT
D: NA; length: 15; size: NA; J: TRBJ2-7; V: TRBV2; CDR3: CASSERRTGSYEQYF; DNA: TGTGCCAGCAGTGAACGACGCACTGGATCCTACGAGCAGTACTTC
D: NA; length: 13; size: few; J: TRBJ2-7; V: TRBV12-5; CDR3: CASGLAPEDEQYF; DNA: TGTGCTAGTGGTTTGGCCCCCGAGGACGAGCAGTACTTC
D: TRBD1; length: 16; size: few; J: TRBJ2-5; V: TRBV9; CDR3: CASSLAPGTGQETQYF; DNA: TGTGCCAGCAGCTTAGCTCCCGGGACAGGCCAAGAGACCCAGTACTTC
D: TRBD1; length: 16; size: NA; J: TRBJ2-7; V: TRBV7-9; CDR3: CASSLGRTGGAYEQYF; DNA: TGTGCCAGCAGCTTAGGCCGGACAGGGGGAGCCTACGAGCAGTACTTC
D: TRBD1; length: 16; size: few; J: TRBJ1-2; V: TRBV18; CDR3: CASSRGQGLESYGYTF; DNA: TGTGCCAGCTCACGGGGACAGGGGCTGGAGTCCTATGGCTACACCTTC
D: NA; length: 17; size: NA; J: TRBJ2-4; V: TRBV18; CDR3: CASSPTWGQSAKNIQYF; DNA: TGTGCCAGCTCACCGACCTGGGGGCAATCGGCCAAAAACATTCAGTACTTC
D: TRBD1; length: 16; size: NA; J: TRBJ1-5; V: TRBV20-1; CDR3: CSAREQGAFNDQPQHF; DNA: TGCAGTGCTAGAGAGCAGGGGGCGTTCAACGATCAGCCCCAGCATTTT
D: NA; length: 15; size: NA; J: TRBJ2-2; V: TRBV4-3; CDR3: CASSQERLDTGELFF; DNA: TGCGCCAGCAGCCAAGAACGACTCGACACCGGGGAGCTGTTTTTT
D: NA; length: 15; size: NA; J: TRBJ2-1; V: TRBV12-3/TRBV12-4; CDR3: CASGPRGEGVNEQFF; DNA: TGTGCCAGCGGACCTAGGGGGGAAGGGGTCAATGAGCAGTTCTTC